This T cell receptor beta chain is drawn from a study of blood T cell repertoires in COVID-19. Participant-given clinical history determined each cohort assignment. Source study methods: Estimation of nucleated cell counts was performed using reference gene primer amplification. Generated by immunoSEQ multiplex PCR, the TCRdb table keeps only in-frame clones and is missing some. D and trimming come from the DNA, and the V and J calls and clone size come from that table. This table holds a few hundred thousand clones, about 86% found once. Germline values: CDR1 SEHNR, CDR2 FQNEAQ (reference sequence). The V segment lost 3 bases and the J segment 4 bases; nucleotides outside the gene matches: 7. The CDR3 has 16 amino acids.

The rearrangement joins TRBV7-9 to TRBJ2-1, with 9 bases aligning to TRBD2. Sequencing used PBMCs or T cells enriched from blood (not recorded which). The source of this sequence is a woman in her 50s who had recovered from COVID-19. CDR3 nucleotides: TGTGCCAGCAGCTTCGCCATAAGCGGGGGGTACAATGAGCAGTTCTTC. The encoded protein is CASSFAISGGYNEQFF.